The source of this T cell receptor beta chain is a study of a mutant IDH1 vaccine in newly diagnosed glioma. Background on the study: The start of vaccination came 4-6 weeks after radiotherapy alone, or with temozolomide cycles. Patients had received radiotherapy, temozolomide, or both previously, most receiving both.

Time point here: week 35, safety follow-up. Each vaccine dose was 300 ug of mutant IDH1 20-mer peptide, with topical imiquimod. Assay: immunoSEQ multiplex PCR; the TCRdb copy retains only in-frame clones and omits some. The sample carries some 57,000 clones, roughly 84% recorded once. For this clone: What it binds is unknown.

The CDR3 totals 15 residues. This chain joins TRBV21-1 and TRBJ1-2. TRBV21-1 is labeled a pseudogene. Sequences were derived from PBMCs, sampled from a glioma patient whose treatment included an IDH1 peptide vaccine. This clonotype was sampled from a woman younger than 30 with glioma. The CDR3: CASSKGGTDFYGYTF. In DNA form, the CDR3 reads TGTGCCAGCAGCAAAGGTGGCACAGACTTCTATGGCTACACCTTC.